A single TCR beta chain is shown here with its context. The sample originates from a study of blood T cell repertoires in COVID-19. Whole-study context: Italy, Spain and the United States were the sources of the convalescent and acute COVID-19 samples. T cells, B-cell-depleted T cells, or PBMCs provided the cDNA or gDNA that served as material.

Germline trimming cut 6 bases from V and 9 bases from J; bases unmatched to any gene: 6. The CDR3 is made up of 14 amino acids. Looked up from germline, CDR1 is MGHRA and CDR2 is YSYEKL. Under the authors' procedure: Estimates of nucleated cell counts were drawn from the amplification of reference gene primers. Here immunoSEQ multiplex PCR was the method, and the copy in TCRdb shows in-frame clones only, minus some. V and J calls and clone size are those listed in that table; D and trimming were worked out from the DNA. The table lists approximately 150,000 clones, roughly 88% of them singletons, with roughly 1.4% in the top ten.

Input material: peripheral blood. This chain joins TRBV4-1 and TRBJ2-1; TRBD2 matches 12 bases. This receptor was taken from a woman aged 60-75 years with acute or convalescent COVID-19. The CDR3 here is CASRASGGAGEQFF. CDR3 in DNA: TGCGCCAGCAGAGCTAGCGGGGGGGCAGGTGAGCAGTTCTTC.